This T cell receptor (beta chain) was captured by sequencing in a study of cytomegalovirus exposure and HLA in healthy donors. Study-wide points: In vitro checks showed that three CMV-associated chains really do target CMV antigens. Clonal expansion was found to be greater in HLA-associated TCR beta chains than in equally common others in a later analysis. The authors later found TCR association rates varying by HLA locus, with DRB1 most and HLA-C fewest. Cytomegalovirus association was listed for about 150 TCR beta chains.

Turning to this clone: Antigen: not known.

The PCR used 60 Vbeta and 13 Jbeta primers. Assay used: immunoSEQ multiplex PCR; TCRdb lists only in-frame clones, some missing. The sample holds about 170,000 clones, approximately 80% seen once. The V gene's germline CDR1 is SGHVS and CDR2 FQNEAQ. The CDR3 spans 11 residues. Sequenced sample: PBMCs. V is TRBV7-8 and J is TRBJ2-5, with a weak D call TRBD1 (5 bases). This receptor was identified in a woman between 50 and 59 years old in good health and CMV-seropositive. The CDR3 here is CALGSGETQYF. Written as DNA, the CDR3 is TGTGCTCTGGGATCAGGGGAGACCCAGTACTTC.